This T cell receptor (beta chain) emerged from a study of CD8 T cells in ankylosing spondylitis. Whole-study findings and limits: There was a TCR beta motif, made of eight highly homologous variants, that appeared characteristic of ankylosing spondylitis blood.

Per germline, CDR1 SQVTM and CDR2 ANQGSEA. J was trimmed by 8 bases and V by 0 bases; bases with no gene match: 16. The CDR3 has 17 amino acids. TCRdb independently ran MiXCR on the 5' RACE reads; one entry per CDR3 protein. The sample carries some 840,000 distinct CDR3 sequences, roughly 12% recorded once. Points on this clonotype: Antigen specificity is unknown.

V gene TRBV29-1 combines with J gene TRBJ2-1; TRBD2 matches at 7 bases. The TCR was taken from a male donor with ankylosing spondylitis. The material sequenced was blood, either unsorted or a sorted T cell fraction (not recorded which). This CDR3 is CSVEDRSGGSWVHEQFF. The CDR3 nucleotides read TGCAGCGTTGAAGATCGAAGTGGCGGGAGTTGGGTCCATGAGCAGTTCTTC.